One T cell receptor (beta chain) is described in this entry. The antigen remains unidentified. Use of 60 Vbeta and 13 Jbeta primers characterized the PCR. The method was immunoSEQ multiplex PCR; TCRdb's version includes in-frame clones alone and lacks a portion of them. Among tens of thousands of clones listed, about 62% were seen once. These data belong to a study of cytomegalovirus exposure and HLA in healthy donors. Study results and caveats: The authors confirmed in vitro that three CMV-associated chains were specific for CMV antigens. At a 0.05 false discovery rate, a later analysis found about 17,000 TCR beta sequences to be associated with HLA alleles. In a later analysis, TCR association rates varied by HLA locus: DRB1 most, HLA-C fewest.

Sequencing was carried out using PBMCs. This clonotype originated in a man younger than 45 in good health and CMV-seronegative.

Here the CDR3 DNA reads TGTGCCAGCAGTTTAGGAACAGCCAACGGCTACACCTTC. Its translation is CASSLGTANGYTF. The rearrangement links TRBV28 to TRBJ1-2; D remains ambiguous. V lost 2 bases, J lost 8 bases, and 12 bases lay in between. This CDR3 comprises 13 residues. Germline-derived CDR1 and CDR2 are MDHEN and SYDVKM.